Sequencing of this TCR beta chain was carried out in a study of HIV-infected patients and healthy controls. Ten or more counts support this clonotype. CDR3 length: 16 amino acids. Germline V gene lookup returns CDR1 MNHEY and CDR2 SVGAGI. V lost 3 bases, J lost 7 bases, and 16 bases lay in between. Reverse transcription used around 500 ng RNA and constant-region primers for alpha and beta. Each of the alpha and beta chains got its own library through chain-specific third strand synthesis with indices. One entry per CDR3 protein results from TCRdb running MiXCR on the 5' RACE reads. The sample lists over 8,000 distinct CDR3 sequences, 5.5% to 7% seen once, with about 26% in the top ten. Roughly three months, about 14 weeks, into antiretroviral therapy, follow-up blood was collected. Whole blood was used without fractionation, so all unsorted peripheral T cells were included.

The receptor was isolated from an adult with HIV infection. The donor label of this sample is uncertain. The chain links TRBV6-5 to TRBJ1-6; weak D call: TRBD1 (5 bases). The sequencing here drew on blood, taken during antiretroviral therapy. In nucleotides, the CDR3 is TGTGCCAGCAGTTATGGATTGGGACGGACAAATTCACCCCTCCACTTT. Its translation: CASSYGLGRTNSPLHF.